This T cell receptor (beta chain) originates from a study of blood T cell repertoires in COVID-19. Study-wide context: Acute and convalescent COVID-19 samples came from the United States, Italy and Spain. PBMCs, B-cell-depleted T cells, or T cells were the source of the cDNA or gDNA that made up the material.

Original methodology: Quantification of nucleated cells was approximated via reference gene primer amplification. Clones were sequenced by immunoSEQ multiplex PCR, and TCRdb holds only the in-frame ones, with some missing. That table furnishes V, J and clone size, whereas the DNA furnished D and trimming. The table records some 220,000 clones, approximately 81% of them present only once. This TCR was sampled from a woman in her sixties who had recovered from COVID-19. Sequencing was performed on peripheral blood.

The CDR3 here is CASSLQRGKDTQYF. Here the CDR3 DNA reads TGTGCCAGCAGCTTACAGCGGGGAAAAGATACGCAGTATTTT. This chain joins TRBV7-2 and TRBJ2-3; TRBD2 aligns across 7 bases. With 2 bases clipped from V and 5 bases from J, the junction kept 4 bases outside the gene matches. CDR3 length: 14 residues. Germline V CDR1 and CDR2: SGHTA, FQGNSA. Using reference TRBV7-2 and TRBJ2-3 for the parts outside the CDR3, the full variable domain is GAGVSQSPSNKVTEKGKDVELRCDPISGHTALYWYRQSLGQGLEFLIYFQGNSAPDKSGLPSDRFSAERTGGSVSTLTIQRTQQEDSAVYLCASSLQRGKDTQYFGPGTRLTVL.